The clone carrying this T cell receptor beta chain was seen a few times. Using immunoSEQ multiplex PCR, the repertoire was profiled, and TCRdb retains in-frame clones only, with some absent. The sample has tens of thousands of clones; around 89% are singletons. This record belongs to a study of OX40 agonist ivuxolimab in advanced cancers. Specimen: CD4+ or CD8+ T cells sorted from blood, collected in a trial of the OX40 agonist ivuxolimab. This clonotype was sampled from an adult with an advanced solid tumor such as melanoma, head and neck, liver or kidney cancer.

CDR3 loop: CAWTSPTGAYEQYF. The DNA for the CDR3 is TGTGCCTGGACTTCTCCGACAGGGGCCTACGAGCAGTACTTC. This chain connects TRBV30 to TRBJ2-7; 8 nucleotides line up with TRBD1. Per germline, CDR1 GTSNPN and CDR2 SVGIG (reference sequence). The length of the CDR3 is 14 residues. V was pared by 4 bases and J by 2 bases, with 7 bases of the junction left unmatched.